The sequence of this TCR beta chain was determined in a study of Graves' ophthalmopathy and Graves' hyperthyroidism. Findings of the study overall: In blood, most expanded thyroid clonotypes above 0.001 frequency were also detected. Its predictions of ophthalmopathy progression gave the model 70.59% sensitivity and almost 75% specificity.

PBMCs were isolated from an approximately 10 ml sample of fresh peripheral blood. Looked up from germline, CDR1 is MDHEN and CDR2 is SYDVKM. This CDR3 spans 11 amino acids. V shed 6 bases and J shed 11 bases, with 13 bases lying between them. Of note for this clonotype: Its antigen remains unknown. With a much larger clone just one base away, this may be a read error.

RNA served as the template for amplifying TCR beta CDR3 regions. HTBI primers were used in a first-round RT-PCR, which preceded a second-round multiplex PCR. TCRdb re-called the multiplex PCR reads through MiXCR, storing one row per CDR3 protein. The data hold about 220,000 distinct CDR3 sequences, with roughly a fifth observed a single time. This sequence was found in a woman aged 50 to 60 with Graves' ophthalmopathy. The gene calls are TRBV28 and TRBJ1-2; D might be TRBD1 (6 bases). The sample consisted of peripheral blood. CDR3 coding DNA: TGTGCCAGCAGCTGGGGGGGGCTTTACACCTTC. The encoded protein is CASSWGGLYTF.